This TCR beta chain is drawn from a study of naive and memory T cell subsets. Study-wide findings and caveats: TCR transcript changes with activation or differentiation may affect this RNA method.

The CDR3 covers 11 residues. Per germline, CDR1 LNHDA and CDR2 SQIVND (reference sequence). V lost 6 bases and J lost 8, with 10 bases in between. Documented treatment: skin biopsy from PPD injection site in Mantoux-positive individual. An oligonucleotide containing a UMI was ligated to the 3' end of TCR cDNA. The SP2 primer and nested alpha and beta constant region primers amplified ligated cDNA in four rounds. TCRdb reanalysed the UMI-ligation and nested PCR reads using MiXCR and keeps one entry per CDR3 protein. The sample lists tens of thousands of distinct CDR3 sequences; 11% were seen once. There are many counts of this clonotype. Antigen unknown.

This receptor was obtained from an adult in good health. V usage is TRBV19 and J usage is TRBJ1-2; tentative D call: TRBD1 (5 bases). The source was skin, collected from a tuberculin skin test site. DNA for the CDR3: TGTGCCAGTAGCTCAGGGTTCGGCTACACCTTC. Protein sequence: CASSSGFGYTF.